This TCR beta chain stems from a study of blood T cell repertoires in COVID-19. Overall study: Sample material is recorded as cDNA or gDNA derived from T cells, B-cell-depleted T cells, or PBMCs.

Seattle cases were enrolled at active infection and followed longitudinally. CDR3 size: 16 residues. Germline V gives CDR1 MDHEN, CDR2 SYDVKM. With 7 bases clipped from V and 1 base from J, the junction kept 9 bases outside the gene matches. Method: immunoSEQ multiplex PCR; TCRdb's copy keeps in-frame clones and lacks some. The repertoire includes approximately 250,000 clones, 75% to 90% of them detected once, and around 9.6% sits in the top ten. Sample: peripheral blood. The chain recombines TRBV28 with TRBJ2-4, with 8 bases that match TRBD2. This receptor was identified in a woman aged 70-85 years with COVID-19, enrolled during active disease. CDR3 DNA: TGTGCCAGCACTTCAAGCGGGAGAGGCGCCAAAAACATTCAGTACTTC. It specifies CASTSSGRGAKNIQYF.